The following is a T cell receptor (beta chain) sequence with its context. No antigen is known for it. This sample stems from a study of T cell responses to AZD1222 COVID-19 vaccine. The CDR3 loop spans 13 amino acids. Germline assignment: CDR1 SGDLS and CDR2 YYNGEE. Between the trimmed V and J ends, which lost 10 bases and 1 base, there was a span of 15 bases. General observations from the study: When two AZD1222 doses had been given, Spike-specific TCR breadth and depth rose. CD4 TCRs associated with vaccination spanned spike, dominating at 160-218 and 743-854.

The assay was immunoSEQ multiplex PCR, and TCRdb's table has in-frame clones only and misses some. There are more than 95,000 clones in the sample; about 89% occur only once, and 2.5% to 4% lies in the top ten. This TCR derives from an adult who received the MenACWY meningococcal vaccine as a control. The starting material was peripheral blood, obtained 28 days after the second dose of the MenACWY control vaccine. The chain combines TRBV9 with TRBJ2-7, with D perhaps TRBD1 (5 bases). CDR3 loop: CAGQTVPSYEQYF. The CDR3 DNA reads TGTGCCGGTCAGACAGTGCCGTCCTACGAGCAGTACTTC.